These 20 T cell receptor beta chains share one sample of origin, sequenced in a study of type 1 regulatory T cells. MiXCR, run by TCRdb on the reads, gives a single entry per CDR3 protein. The sample consists of about 39,000 distinct CDR3 sequences, 10% to 15% of them appearing once. These TCRs are of unknown antigen specificity. The sequencing input was cultured non-Tr1 T cells, either the whole culture or a sorted T cell fraction (not recorded which). Source of these receptors: a human donor in good health.

In its sample, this clonotype was seen a few times. The chain joins TRBV20-1 to TRBJ2-4; 8 bases match TRBD2. The CDR3 sequence is 15 residues long. Germline CDR1 and CDR2: DFQATT and SNEGSKA (reference sequence). The trim removed 3 bases at V and 2 bases at J, leaving 6 bases unmatched. The CDR3 sequence: CSARPGGAPKNIQYF. DNA of the CDR3: TGCAGTGCTAGGCCCGGGGGGGCTCCCAAAAACATTCAGTACTTC.

This clonotype has at least ten counts. The chain recombines TRBV7-3 with TRBJ1-6, with D hard to call. Trimming took 1 base from V and 10 from J, leaving 8 bases between them. Germline V gene sequence: CDR1 SGHTA, CDR2 FQGTGA. CDR3 size: 13 residues. CDR3 nucleotides: TGTGCCAGCAGCTTAATTCCGGGGTCACCCCTCCACTTT. Its protein is CASSLIPGSPLHF.

This chain joins TRBV7-8 and TRBJ2-1; D might be TRBD2 (6 bases). The CDR3 runs 15 residues. V gave up 7 bases and J gave up 5 bases, with 18 bases separating them. CDR1 and CDR2 (germline): SGHVS, FQNEAQ. The CDR3 reads CASTLREAGDNEQFF. The CDR3 DNA reads TGTGCCAGCACCCTTAGGGAGGCCGGGGACAATGAGCAGTTCTTC.

Turning to this clonotype: This clone may be a read error of a much larger clone one base away. V and J are TRBV2 and TRBJ1-5; D gene unclear. CDR3 length equals 14 residues. Germline V gene data show CDR1 as SNHLY and CDR2 as FYNNEI. The CDR3 region has the DNA TGTGCCGGCAGTCTACAATCTAGCAATCAGCCCCAGCATTTT. Translation gives CAGSLQSSNQPQHF. Drawing the rest from reference TRBV2 and TRBJ1-5, the complete variable domain is EPEVTQTPSHQVTQMGQEVILRCVPISNHLYFYWYRQILGQKVEFLVSFYNNEISEKSEIFDDQFSVERPDGSNFTLKIRSTKLEDSAMYFCAGSLQSSNQPQHFGDGTRLSIL.

Only a few counts were recorded for this clonotype. This chain connects TRBV12-3 or TRBV12-4 to TRBJ2-2, with 10 nucleotides matching TRBD2. The CDR3 extends over 16 amino acids. V lost 6 bases to trimming and J lost 5 bases; unmatched junction nucleotides: 9. CDR3 nucleotide sequence: TGTGCCAGCAGACTGGCTAGCGGGAGACTTACCGGGGAGCTGTTTTTT. This encodes CASRLASGRLTGELFF.

This clonotype was counted only a few times. V gene TRBV12-3 or TRBV12-4 combines with J gene TRBJ2-7; TRBD2 agrees at 12 bases. V lost 3 bases to trimming and J lost 4 bases; unmatched junction nucleotides: 4. This CDR3 spans 15 amino acids. CDR3 residues: CASSLGTSGLYEQYF. The CDR3 DNA sequence: TGTGCCAGCAGTTTGGGGACTAGCGGGCTGTACGAGCAGTACTTC.

To note about this clonotype: Since a much larger clone is just one base distant, this may be a read error. The chain joins TRBV5-1 to TRBJ2-3, with 13 bases lining up with TRBD2. J was trimmed by 3 bases and V by 4 bases; bases with no gene match: 11. Germline V lookup: CDR1 SGHRS, CDR2 YFSETQ. This CDR3 is built from 18 residues. This chain's CDR3 is CASSQTGTSGKGTDTQYF. CDR3 DNA sequence: TGCGCCAGCAGCCAAACCGGGACTAGCGGGAAGGGAACAGATACGCAGTATTTT.

The rearrangement joins TRBV5-6 to TRBJ1-2; weak D call: TRBD1 (6 bases). The V and J ends lost 2 bases and 2 bases respectively, with 10 bases between them. The CDR3 is 14 amino acids. The germline V gene has CDR1 SGHDT and CDR2 YYEEEE. For the CDR3, the DNA is TGTGCCAGCAGCTTCCCGGGGGCGAACTATGGCTACACCTTC. The encoded protein is CASSFPGANYGYTF. The full variable domain, completed using reference TRBV5-6 and TRBJ1-2, is DAGVTQSPTHLIKTRGQQVTLRCSPKSGHDTVSWYQQALGQGPQFIFQYYEEEERQRGNFPDRFSGHQFPNYSSELNVNALLLGDSALYLCASSFPGANYGYTFGSGTRLTVV.

This clonotype was seen ten or more times. The chain joins TRBV7-2 to TRBJ2-2; no firm D call. The V end lost 1 base, the J end lost 13 bases, and 13 bases lay between the germline ends. The CDR3 has 13 amino acids. Germline-derived CDR1 and CDR2 are SGHTA and FQGNSA. In DNA form, the CDR3 reads TGTGCCAGCAGCTTAGACGTGGGTCGGTGGCTGTTTTTT. It codes for CASSLDVGRWLFF.

This clonotype was recorded a few times. The chain has TRBV7-9 and TRBJ2-2, with D uncertain. The CDR3 runs 14 residues. CDR1 is SEHNR and CDR2 is FQNEAQ in the germline V gene (reference sequence). Trimming took off 3 bases at V and 4 bases at J, with 9 bases between the two ends. The CDR3 DNA reads as TGTGCCAGCAGCTTCCCGTTAACCACCGGGGAGCTGTTTTTT. Protein product: CASSFPLTTGELFF.

At least ten counts were recorded for this clonotype. The chain combines TRBV7-9 with TRBJ2-7; D remains unclear. Germline-derived CDR1 and CDR2 are SEHNR and FQNEAQ (reference sequence). The length of the CDR3 is 11 residues. V was cut by 3 bases and J by 3 bases, with 3 bases left in between. CDR3 sequence reads: CASSFIYEQYF. The CDR3, as DNA: TGTGCCAGCAGCTTCATCTACGAGCAGTACTTC.

At least ten counts were recorded for this clonotype. This chain joins TRBV24-1 and TRBJ2-1; D gene unclear. V dropped 5 bases and J dropped 9 bases, with 16 bases sitting between them. Germline CDR1 KGHDR, CDR2 SFDVKD. This CDR3 spans 14 amino acids. The CDR3 is CATSGPTFVGEQFF. CDR3 nucleotides: TGTGCCACCAGTGGACCAACCTTCGTGGGTGAGCAGTTCTTC.

This clonotype was observed at least ten times. The rearrangement joins TRBV5-5 to TRBJ2-7; 8 bases are a match to TRBD1. V lost 4 bases, J lost 3 bases, and 9 bases stayed unmatched. CDR1 and CDR2 (germline): SGHKS, YYEKEE (reference sequence). The CDR3 has 15 residues. Here the CDR3 DNA reads TGTGCCAGCAGCACCAGGACAGGGAACCTCTACGAGCAGTACTTC. Amino acids: CASSTRTGNLYEQYF. The variable domain in full, with the rest retrieved from reference TRBV5-5 and TRBJ2-7, is DAGVTQSPTHLIKTRGQQVTLRCSPISGHKSVSWYQQVLGQGPQFIFQYYEKEERGRGNFPDRFSARQFPNYSSELNVNALLLGDSALYLCASSTRTGNLYEQYFGPGTRLTVT.

The rearrangement links TRBV2 to TRBJ2-4, with a tentative D call TRBD1 (5 bases). V lost 5 bases, J lost 5 bases, and 10 bases lay in between. CDR3 length equals 13 residues. Looked up from germline, CDR1 is SNHLY and CDR2 is FYNNEI. The CDR3 DNA reads TGTGCCAGCAGTCGACAGAGAGAAAACATTCAGTACTTC. It translates to CASSRQRENIQYF. The whole variable domain, filled in from reference TRBV2 and TRBJ2-4, reads EPEVTQTPSHQVTQMGQEVILRCVPISNHLYFYWYRQILGQKVEFLVSFYNNEISEKSEIFDDQFSVERPDGSNFTLKIRSTKLEDSAMYFCASSRQRENIQYFGAGTRLSVL.

There are many counts of this clonotype. CDR3 bases: TGTGCCAGCAGTGTTGGGGAGGCTAAGCAGTTCTTC. This encodes CASSVGEAKQFF. The chain employs TRBV6-1 and TRBJ2-1, with D perhaps TRBD2 (6 bases). Germline V gene sequence: CDR1 MNHNS, CDR2 SASEGT. Trimming stripped 4 bases from V and 11 bases from J, with 12 bases between. This CDR3 region has 12 residues.

This chain joins TRBV5-4 and TRBJ2-3, with no clear D. Trimming shortened V by 2 bases and J by 0 bases, and 4 bases separated the two germline ends. The CDR3 has 13 residues. Germline assignment: CDR1 SGHNT and CDR2 YYREEE (reference sequence). The CDR3: CASSFKSTDTQYF. DNA for the CDR3: TGTGCCAGCAGCTTTAAGAGCACAGATACGCAGTATTTT.

This clonotype was seen at least ten times. V gene TRBV5-1 combines with J gene TRBJ1-1, with D perhaps matching TRBD1 (5 bases). V lost 3 bases and J lost 0, with 12 bases in between. The CDR3 extends over 15 amino acids. Germline CDR1 reads SGHRS; CDR2 reads YFSETQ. CDR3 bases: TGCGCCAGCAGCTCGCAGGGATGGATGAACACTGAAGCTTTCTTT. It translates to CASSSQGWMNTEAFF.

This clonotype came up many times. The chain couples TRBV5-1 to TRBJ2-3; 11 bases line up with TRBD1. The CDR3 is 14 amino acids. The germline gives CDR1 SGHRS, CDR2 YFSETQ. The J segment lost 4 bases and the V segment lost 3 bases, leaving 1 base of the junction unmatched. The CDR3 reads CASSWTGGADTQYF. The CDR3 bases are TGCGCCAGCAGCTGGACAGGGGGCGCAGATACGCAGTATTTT.

This clonotype was counted ten times or more. The chain is built from TRBV4-1 and TRBJ2-1; 8 bases match TRBD2. V lost 1 base and J lost 2; bases outside the gene matches: 10. Germline CDR1 is MGHRA and CDR2 is YSYEKL. The CDR3 contains 18 residues. As DNA, the CDR3 is TGCGCCAGCAGCCAAGCGGGGGGGCTGGGCGGGCCCTACAATGAGCAGTTCTTC. Translation: CASSQAGGLGGPYNEQFF.

There are many counts of this clonotype. V is TRBV25-1 and J is TRBJ2-7, with a weak D call TRBD2 (6 bases). The CDR3 sequence is 15 residues long. V was clipped by 1 base and J by 2 bases, with 12 bases between them. Per germline, CDR1 MGHDK and CDR2 SYGVNS. The CDR3 DNA reads TGTGCCAGCAGTGAATGGGGGACTTCTCCCTACGAGCAGTACTTC. Its protein is CASSEWGTSPYEQYF.